Listed below are T cell receptor beta chains from one sample, sequenced in a study of T cell responses to AZD1222 COVID-19 vaccine. The assay was immunoSEQ multiplex PCR, and TCRdb's table has in-frame clones only and misses some. The sample yields tens of thousands of clones, around nine tenths seen once. The sample was peripheral blood, taken on day 0 of MenACWY control vaccination. The receptors originated from an adult in good health. CDR3s leave out the opening cysteine and the closing phenylalanine or tryptophan. The order of the fields is clone size, V gene, J gene, CDR3 protein. Clone size is stated in some rows and not others, as once, few, many or a class when expanded.

>NA|TRBV28|TRBJ1-6
ASRGQTGSNSPLH
>NA|TRBV19|TRBJ1-2
ASSIKDSRDGYT
>NA|TRBV6-5|TRBJ1-4
ASSQLGDRVMF
>NA|TRBV6-5|TRBJ1-1
ASHVQAFTEAF
>once|TRBV19|TRBJ1-1
ASSIDRLPGTEAF
>few|TRBV20-1|TRBJ1-1
SNLRETEAF
>NA|TRBV5-6|TRBJ2-5
ASSLILGARTQY
>NA|TRBV14|TRBJ2-7
ASSQVGTSEEQY
>NA|TRBV2|TRBJ2-7
ASSGHRGASYEQY
>NA|TRBV6-6|TRBJ2-3
ASAEPDTQY
>few|TRBV6-1|TRBJ1-2
ASSESPQGYGYT
>NA|TRBV10-3|TRBJ1-6
AIRSNNSPLH
>NA|TRBV7-9|TRBJ2-3
ASSLTETDTQY
>NA|TRBV3-1/TRBV3-2|TRBJ2-3
ASSPRAAPDTQY
>NA|TRBV24-1|TRBJ2-3
ATSDFRGGSDTQY
>NA|TRBV19|TRBJ1-2
ASSMLRGQTHGYT
>NA|TRBV24-1|TRBJ2-3
ATSDRGGWADTQY
>once|TRBV5-6|TRBJ1-2
ASSPKRQGFYGYT
>once|TRBV10-2|TRBJ2-5
ASSELFRGQETQY
>NA|TRBV2|TRBJ1-5
ASSEAGNQPQH
>NA|TRBV11-3|TRBJ2-3
ASSLGTSGNTDTQY
>NA|TRBV4-1|TRBJ1-2
ASSLIIQGNGYT
>few|TRBV6-2/TRBV6-3|TRBJ2-7
ASSPTEATEQY
>many|TRBV15|TRBJ1-2
ATSLRTTGFGYT
>NA|TRBV20-1|TRBJ2-2
SASSGSHNNGELF
>NA|TRBV27|TRBJ2-2
ASSLRWTNTGELF
>NA|TRBV28|TRBJ1-4
ASSGGDQNEKLF
>NA|TRBV6-6|TRBJ1-5
ASSPGQNSNQPQH
>NA|TRBV28|TRBJ1-2
ASSLLVARAHGYT
>NA|TRBV30|TRBJ1-1
AWGPGQGAEAF
>NA|TRBV5-5|TRBJ1-5
ASSLSINQPQH
>NA|TRBV24-1|TRBJ2-7
ATSDGAGGEQY
>once|TRBV30|TRBJ1-2
AWSVSYGYT
>NA|TRBV18|TRBJ2-7
ASSPWGATYEQY
>NA|TRBV28|TRBJ1-5
ASSFWTGEEQPQH
>NA|TRBV7-8|TRBJ1-2
ASSSRQGYGYT
>NA|TRBV6-1|TRBJ2-1
ASSEYQQF
>NA|TRBV27|TRBJ2-3
ASSLSAYSTDTQY
>once|TRBV28|TRBJ1-2
ASSSLGRSNYGYT
>NA|TRBV19|TRBJ1-3
ASKPRLSGNTIY
>NA|TRBV28|TRBJ1-4
ASRGIGGVSEKLF
>NA|TRBV6-5|TRBJ1-3
ASSHRDSGNTIY
>NA|TRBV7-8|TRBJ2-5
ASSLRTEETQY
>NA|TRBV27|TRBJ2-2
ASSSGTAGSGELF
>NA|TRBV7-2|TRBJ1-6
ASSLPGRGVGVSPLH